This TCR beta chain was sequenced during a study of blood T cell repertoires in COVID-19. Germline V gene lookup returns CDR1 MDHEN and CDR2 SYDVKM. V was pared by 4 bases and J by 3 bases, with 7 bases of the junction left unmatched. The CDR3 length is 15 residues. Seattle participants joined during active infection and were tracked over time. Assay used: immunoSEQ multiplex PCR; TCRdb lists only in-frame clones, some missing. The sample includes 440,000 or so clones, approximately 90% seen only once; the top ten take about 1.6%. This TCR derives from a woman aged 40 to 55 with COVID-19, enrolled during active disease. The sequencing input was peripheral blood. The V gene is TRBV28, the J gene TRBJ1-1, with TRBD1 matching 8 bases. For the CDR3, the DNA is TGTGCCAGCAGTTCAAATGACAGGGGCGACACTGAAGCTTTCTTT. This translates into CASSSNDRGDTEAFF.